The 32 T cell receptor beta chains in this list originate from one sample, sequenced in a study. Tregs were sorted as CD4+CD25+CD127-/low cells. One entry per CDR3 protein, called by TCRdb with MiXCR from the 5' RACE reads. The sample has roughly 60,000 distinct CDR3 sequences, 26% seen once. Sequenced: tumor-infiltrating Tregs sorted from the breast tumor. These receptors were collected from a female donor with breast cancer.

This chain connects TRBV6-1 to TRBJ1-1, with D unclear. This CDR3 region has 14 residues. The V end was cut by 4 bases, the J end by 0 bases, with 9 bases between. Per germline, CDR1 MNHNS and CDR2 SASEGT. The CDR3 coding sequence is TGTGCCAGCAGTGTGGTGGTAATGAACACTGAAGCTTTCTTT. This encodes CASSVVVMNTEAFF.

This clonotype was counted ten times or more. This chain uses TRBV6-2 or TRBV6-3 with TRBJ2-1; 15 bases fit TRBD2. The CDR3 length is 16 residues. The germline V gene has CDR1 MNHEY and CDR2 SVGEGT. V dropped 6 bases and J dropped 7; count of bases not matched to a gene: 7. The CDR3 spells CASRPRTSGRGNEQFF. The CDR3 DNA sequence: TGTGCCAGCAGACCCCGGACTAGCGGGAGGGGTAATGAGCAGTTCTTC.

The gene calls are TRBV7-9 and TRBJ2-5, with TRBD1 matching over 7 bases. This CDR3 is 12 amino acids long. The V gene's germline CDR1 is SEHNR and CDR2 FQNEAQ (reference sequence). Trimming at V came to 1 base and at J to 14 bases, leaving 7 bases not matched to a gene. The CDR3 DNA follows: TGTGCCAGCAGCTTAGAAGGGGGCCCCGAATACTTC. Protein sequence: CASSLEGGPEYF.

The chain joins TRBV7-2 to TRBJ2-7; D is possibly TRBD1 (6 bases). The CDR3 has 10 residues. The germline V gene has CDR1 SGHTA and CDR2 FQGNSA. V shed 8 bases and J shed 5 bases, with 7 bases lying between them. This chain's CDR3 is CASGGDEQYF. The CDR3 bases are TGTGCCAGCGGGGGCGACGAGCAGTACTTC.

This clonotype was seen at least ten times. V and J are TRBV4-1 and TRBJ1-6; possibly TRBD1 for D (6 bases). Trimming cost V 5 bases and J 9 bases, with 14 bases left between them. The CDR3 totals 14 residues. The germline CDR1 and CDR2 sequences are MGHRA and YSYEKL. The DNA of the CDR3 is TGCGCCAGCAGCTCGACAGGTTTTGGTTCACCCCTCCACTTT. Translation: CASSSTGFGSPLHF.

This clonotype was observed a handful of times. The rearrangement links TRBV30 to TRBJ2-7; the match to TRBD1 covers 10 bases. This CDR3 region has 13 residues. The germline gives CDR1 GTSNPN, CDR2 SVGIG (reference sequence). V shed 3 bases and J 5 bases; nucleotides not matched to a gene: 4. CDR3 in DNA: TGTGCCTGGAGCCGGGACAGGGGAAACGAGCAGTACTTC. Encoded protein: CAWSRDRGNEQYF.

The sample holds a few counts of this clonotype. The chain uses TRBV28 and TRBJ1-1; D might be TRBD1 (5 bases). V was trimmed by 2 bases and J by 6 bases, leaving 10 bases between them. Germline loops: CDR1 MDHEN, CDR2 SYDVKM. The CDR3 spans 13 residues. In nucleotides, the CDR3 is TGTGCCAGCAGTTTAAGGGGCGCTGCTGAAGCTTTCTTT. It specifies CASSLRGAAEAFF.

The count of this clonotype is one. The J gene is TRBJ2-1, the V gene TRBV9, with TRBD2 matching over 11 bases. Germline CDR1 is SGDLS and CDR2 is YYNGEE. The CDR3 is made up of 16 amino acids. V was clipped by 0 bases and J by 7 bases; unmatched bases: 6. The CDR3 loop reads CASSVVIAGGANEQFF. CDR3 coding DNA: TGTGCCAGCAGCGTAGTAATAGCGGGAGGGGCAAATGAGCAGTTCTTC. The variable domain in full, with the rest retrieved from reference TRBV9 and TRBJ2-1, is DSGVTQTPKHLITATGQRVTLRCSPRSGDLSVYWYQQSLDQGLQFLIQYYNGEERAKGNILERFSAQQFPDLHSELNLSSLELGDSALYFCASSVVIAGGANEQFFGPGTRLTVL.

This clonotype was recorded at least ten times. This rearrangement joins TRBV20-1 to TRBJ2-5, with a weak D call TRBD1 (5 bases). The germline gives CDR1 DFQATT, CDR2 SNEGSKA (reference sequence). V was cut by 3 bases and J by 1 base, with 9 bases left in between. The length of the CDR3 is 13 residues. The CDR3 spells CSARDIFQETQYF. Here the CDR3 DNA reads TGCAGTGCTAGGGACATCTTCCAAGAGACCCAGTACTTC.

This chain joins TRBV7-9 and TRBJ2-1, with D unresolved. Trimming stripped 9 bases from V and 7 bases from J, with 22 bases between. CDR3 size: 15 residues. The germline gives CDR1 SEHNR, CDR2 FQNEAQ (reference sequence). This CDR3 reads CASNQGSISPNEQFF. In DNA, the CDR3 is TGTGCCAGTAACCAAGGGTCCATTTCGCCGAATGAGCAGTTCTTC.

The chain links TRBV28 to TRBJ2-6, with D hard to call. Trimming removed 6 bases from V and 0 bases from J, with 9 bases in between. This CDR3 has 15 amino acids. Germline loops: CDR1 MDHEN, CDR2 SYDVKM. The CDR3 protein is CASSMLNSGANVLTF. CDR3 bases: TGTGCCAGCAGCATGCTTAACTCTGGGGCCAACGTCCTGACTTTC.

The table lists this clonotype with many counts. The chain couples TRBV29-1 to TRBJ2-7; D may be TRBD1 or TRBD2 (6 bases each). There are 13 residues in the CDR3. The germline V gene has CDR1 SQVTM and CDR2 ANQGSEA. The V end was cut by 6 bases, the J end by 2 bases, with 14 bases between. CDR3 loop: CSVLSGGPYEQYF. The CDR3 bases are TGCAGCGTCCTAAGTGGGGGGCCCTACGAGCAGTACTTC.

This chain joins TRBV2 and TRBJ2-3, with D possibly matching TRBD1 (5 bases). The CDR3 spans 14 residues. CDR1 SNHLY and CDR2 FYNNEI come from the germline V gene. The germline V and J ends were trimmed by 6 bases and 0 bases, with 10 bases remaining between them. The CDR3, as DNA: TGTGCCAGCAGCGGACACCTTAGCACAGATACGCAGTATTTT. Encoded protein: CASSGHLSTDTQYF.

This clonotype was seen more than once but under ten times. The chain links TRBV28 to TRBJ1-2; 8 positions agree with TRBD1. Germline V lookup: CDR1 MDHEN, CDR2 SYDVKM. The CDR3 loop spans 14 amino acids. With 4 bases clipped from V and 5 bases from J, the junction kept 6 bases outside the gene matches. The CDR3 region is CASSSTGVTYGYTF. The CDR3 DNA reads TGTGCCAGCAGTTCGACAGGGGTGACATATGGCTACACCTTC.

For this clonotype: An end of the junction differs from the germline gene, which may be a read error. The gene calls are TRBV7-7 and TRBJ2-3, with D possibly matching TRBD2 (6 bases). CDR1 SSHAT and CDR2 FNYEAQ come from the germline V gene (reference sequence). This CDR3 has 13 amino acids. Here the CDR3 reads CASSLADTDTQYF. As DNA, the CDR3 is TGTGCTAGCAGCTTAGCGGACACAGATACGCAGTATTTT.

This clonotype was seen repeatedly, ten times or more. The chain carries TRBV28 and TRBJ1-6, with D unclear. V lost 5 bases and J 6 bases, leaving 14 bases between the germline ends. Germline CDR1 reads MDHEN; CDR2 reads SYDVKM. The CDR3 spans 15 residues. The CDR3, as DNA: TGTGCCAGCAGTAGTCACGGGGAGGGTAATTCACCCCTCCACTTT. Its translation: CASSSHGEGNSPLHF.

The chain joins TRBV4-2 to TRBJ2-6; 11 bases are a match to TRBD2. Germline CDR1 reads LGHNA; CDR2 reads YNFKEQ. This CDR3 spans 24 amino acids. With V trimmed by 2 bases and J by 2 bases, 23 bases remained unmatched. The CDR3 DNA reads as TGTGCCAGCAGCCAAAGGGAGGCTAGCGGGAGGTCTCGCGGGGTTGGGGCTGGGGCCAACGTCCTGACTTTC. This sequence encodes CASSQREASGRSRGVGAGANVLTF.

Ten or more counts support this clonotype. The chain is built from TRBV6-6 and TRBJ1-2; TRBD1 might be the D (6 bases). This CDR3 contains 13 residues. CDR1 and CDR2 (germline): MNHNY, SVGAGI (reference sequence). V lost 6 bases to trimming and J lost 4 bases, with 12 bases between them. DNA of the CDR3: TGTGCCAGCAGATCAGGACAGCTCTATGGCTACACCTTC. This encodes CASRSGQLYGYTF.

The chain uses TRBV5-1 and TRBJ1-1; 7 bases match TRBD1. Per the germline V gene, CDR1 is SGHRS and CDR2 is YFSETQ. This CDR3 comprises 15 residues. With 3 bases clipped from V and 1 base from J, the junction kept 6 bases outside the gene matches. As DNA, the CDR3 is TGCGCCAGCAGCTCGAATACAGGGGAGAACACTGAAGCTTTCTTT. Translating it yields CASSSNTGENTEAFF. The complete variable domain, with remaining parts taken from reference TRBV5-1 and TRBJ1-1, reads KAGVTQTPRYLIKTRGQQVTLSCSPISGHRSVSWYQQTPGQGLQFLFEYFSETQRNKGNFPGRFSGRQFSNSRSEMNVSTLELGDSALYLCASSSNTGENTEAFFGQGTRLTVV.

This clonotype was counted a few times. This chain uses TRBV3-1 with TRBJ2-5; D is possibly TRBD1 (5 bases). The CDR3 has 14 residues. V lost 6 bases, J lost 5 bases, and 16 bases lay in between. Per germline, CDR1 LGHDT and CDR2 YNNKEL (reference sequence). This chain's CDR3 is CASRLGRHRETQYF. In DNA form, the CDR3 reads TGTGCCAGCAGACTCGGACGCCACAGGGAGACCCAGTACTTC.

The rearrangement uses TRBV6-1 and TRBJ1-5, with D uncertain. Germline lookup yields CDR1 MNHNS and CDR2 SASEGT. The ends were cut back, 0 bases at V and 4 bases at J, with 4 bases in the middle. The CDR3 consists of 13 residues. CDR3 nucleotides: TGTGCCAGCAGTGAAGCAAGGAATCAGCCCCAGCATTTT. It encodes CASSEARNQPQHF.

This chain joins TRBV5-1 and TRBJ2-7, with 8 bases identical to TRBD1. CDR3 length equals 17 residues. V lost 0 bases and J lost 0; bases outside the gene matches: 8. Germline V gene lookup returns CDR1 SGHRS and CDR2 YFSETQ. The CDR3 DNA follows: TGCGCCAGCAGCTTGGATGTCACAGGGGGGAGCTCCTACGAGCAGTACTTC. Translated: CASSLDVTGGSSYEQYF.

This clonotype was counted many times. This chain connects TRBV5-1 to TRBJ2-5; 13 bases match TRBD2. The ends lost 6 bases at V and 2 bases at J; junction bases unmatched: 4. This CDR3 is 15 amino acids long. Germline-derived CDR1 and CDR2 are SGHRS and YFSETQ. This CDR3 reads CASTRLAGGQETQYF. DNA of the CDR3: TGCGCCAGCACGAGACTAGCGGGGGGTCAAGAGACCCAGTACTTC.

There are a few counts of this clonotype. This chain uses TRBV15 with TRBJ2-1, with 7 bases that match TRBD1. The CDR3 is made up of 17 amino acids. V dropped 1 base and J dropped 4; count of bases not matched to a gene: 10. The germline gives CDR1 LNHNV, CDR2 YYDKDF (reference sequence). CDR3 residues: CATSRVEGRQGYNEQFF. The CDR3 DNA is TGTGCCACCAGCAGAGTGGAAGGGAGACAGGGTTACAATGAGCAGTTCTTC.

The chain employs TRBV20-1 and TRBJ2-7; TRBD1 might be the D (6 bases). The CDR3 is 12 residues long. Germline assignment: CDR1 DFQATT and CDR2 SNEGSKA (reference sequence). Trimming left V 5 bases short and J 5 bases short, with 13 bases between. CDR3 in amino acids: CSAGLQGDEQYF. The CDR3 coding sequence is TGCAGTGCTGGGCTACAGGGCGACGAGCAGTACTTC.

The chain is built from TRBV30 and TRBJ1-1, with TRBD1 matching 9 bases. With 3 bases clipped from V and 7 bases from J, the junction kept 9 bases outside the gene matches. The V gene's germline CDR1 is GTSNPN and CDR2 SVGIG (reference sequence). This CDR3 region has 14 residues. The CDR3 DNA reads TGTGCCTGGAGACACGGGACAGGGAGGGGTGAAGCTTTCTTT. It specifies CAWRHGTGRGEAFF.

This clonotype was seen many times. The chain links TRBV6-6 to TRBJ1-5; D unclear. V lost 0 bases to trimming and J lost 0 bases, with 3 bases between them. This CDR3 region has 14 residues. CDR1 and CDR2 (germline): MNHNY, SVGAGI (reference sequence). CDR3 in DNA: TGTGCCAGCAGTTACTCAAATAGCAATCAGCCCCAGCATTTT. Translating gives CASSYSNSNQPQHF.

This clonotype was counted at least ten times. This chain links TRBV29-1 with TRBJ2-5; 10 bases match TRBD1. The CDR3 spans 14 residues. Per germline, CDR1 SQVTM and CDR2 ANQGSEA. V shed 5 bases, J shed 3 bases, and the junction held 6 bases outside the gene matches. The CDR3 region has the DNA TGCAGCGTTTCACGACAGGGGGCTAAAGAGACCCAGTACTTC. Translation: CSVSRQGAKETQYF.

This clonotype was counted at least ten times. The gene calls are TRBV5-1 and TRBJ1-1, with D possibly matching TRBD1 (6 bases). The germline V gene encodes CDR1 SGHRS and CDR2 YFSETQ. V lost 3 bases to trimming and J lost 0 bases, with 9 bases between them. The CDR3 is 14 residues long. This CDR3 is CASSSGDMNTEAFF. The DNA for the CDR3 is TGCGCCAGCAGCTCAGGGGATATGAACACTGAAGCTTTCTTT.

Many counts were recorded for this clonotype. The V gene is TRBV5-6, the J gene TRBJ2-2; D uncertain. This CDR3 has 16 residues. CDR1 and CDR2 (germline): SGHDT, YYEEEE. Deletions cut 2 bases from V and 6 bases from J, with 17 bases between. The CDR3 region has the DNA TGTGCCAGCAGCTTCGTAAGGGTCGAATACGCCGGGGAGCTGTTTTTT. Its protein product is CASSFVRVEYAGELFF.

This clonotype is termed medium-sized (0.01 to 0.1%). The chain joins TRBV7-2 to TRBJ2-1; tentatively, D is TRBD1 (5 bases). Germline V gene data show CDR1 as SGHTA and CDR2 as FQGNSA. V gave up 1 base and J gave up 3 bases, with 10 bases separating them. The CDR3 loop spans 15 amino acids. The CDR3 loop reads CASSLVGRVYNEQFF. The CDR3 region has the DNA TGTGCCAGCAGCTTAGTCGGCAGGGTCTACAATGAGCAGTTCTTC.

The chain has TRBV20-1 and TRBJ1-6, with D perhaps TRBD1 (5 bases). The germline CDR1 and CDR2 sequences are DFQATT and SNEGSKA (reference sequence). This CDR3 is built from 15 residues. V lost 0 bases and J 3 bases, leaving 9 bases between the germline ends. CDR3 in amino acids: CSARDEGLYNSPLHF. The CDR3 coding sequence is TGCAGTGCTAGAGATGAGGGGCTCTATAATTCACCCCTCCACTTT.